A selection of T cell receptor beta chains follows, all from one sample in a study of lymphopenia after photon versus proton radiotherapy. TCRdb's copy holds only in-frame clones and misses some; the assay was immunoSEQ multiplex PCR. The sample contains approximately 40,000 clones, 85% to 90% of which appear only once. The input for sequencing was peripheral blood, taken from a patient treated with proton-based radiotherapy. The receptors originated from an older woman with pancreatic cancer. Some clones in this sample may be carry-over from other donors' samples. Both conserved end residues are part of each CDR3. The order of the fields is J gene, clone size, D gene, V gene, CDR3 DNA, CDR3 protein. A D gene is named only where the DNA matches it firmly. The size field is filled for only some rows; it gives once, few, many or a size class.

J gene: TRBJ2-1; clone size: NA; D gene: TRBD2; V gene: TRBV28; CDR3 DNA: TGTGCCAGCAGTCCGGGAGGGCCGAGGGGTGAGCAGTTCTTC; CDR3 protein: CASSPGGPRGEQFF
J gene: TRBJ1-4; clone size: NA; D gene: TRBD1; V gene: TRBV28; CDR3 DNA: TGTGCCAGCAGTATAACAGGGGGCGCAGAGGAAAAACTGTTTTTT; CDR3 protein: CASSITGGAEEKLFF
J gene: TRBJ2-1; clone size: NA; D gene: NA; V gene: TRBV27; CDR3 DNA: TGTGCCAGCAGTTCCCACAGGAGCTCCTACAATGAGCAGTTCTTC; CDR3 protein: CASSSHRSSYNEQFF
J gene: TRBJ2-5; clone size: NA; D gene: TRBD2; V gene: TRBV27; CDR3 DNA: TGTGCCAGCAGTCAATCAATAGCGGGAGGGCACGAGACCCAGTACTTC; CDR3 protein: CASSQSIAGGHETQYF
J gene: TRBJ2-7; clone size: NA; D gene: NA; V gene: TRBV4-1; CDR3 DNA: TGCGCCAGCAGCCAAGGATCACTCACCCCCTACGAGCAGTACTTC; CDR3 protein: CASSQGSLTPYEQYF
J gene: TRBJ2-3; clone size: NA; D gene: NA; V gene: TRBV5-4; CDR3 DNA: TGTGCCAGCAGCTTGGAGGAGCGGCTCACAGATACGCAGTATTTT; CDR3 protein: CASSLEERLTDTQYF
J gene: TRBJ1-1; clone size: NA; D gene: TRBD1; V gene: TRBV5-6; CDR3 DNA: TGTGCCAGCAGCTTACCGGGACAGCCAAAAGCTTTCTTT; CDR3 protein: CASSLPGQPKAFF
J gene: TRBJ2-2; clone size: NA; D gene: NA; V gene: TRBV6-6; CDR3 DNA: TGTGCCAGCATTCTGTCTGGGCGGTCCGGGGAGCTGTTTTTT; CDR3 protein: CASILSGRSGELFF
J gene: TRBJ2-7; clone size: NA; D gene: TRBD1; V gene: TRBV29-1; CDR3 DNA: TGCAGCGTTGGTAACAGGGGGCGCGGGACCTACGAGCAGTACTTC; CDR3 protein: CSVGNRGRGTYEQYF
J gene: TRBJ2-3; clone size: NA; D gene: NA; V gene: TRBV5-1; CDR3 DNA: TGCGCCAGCACCGACTTAGATACGCAGTATTTT; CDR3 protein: CASTDLDTQYF
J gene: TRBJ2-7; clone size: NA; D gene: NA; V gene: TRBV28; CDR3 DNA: TGTGCCAGCAGTGTGCGCGAGCAGTACTTC; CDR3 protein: CASSVREQYF
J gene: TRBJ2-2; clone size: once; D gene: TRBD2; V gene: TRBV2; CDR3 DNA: TGTGCCACCCCCACTCGGCAGGGAGGGACCGGGGAGCTGTTTTTT; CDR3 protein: CATPTRQGGTGELFF
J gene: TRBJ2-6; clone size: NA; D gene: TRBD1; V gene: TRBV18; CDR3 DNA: TGTGCCAGCTCACCAACGGGACAGGGTTTTTCTGGGGCCAACGTCCTGACTTTC; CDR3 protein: CASSPTGQGFSGANVLTF
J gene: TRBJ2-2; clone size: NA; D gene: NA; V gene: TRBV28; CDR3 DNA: TGTGCCAGCAGCCACCGTTCGCAGGGGTTGGACACCGGGGAGCTGTTTTTT; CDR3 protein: CASSHRSQGLDTGELFF
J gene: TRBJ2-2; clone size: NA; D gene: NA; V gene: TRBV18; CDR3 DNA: TGTGCCAGCTCACCTTTCGGGTCAGAAGAAACCGGGGAGCTGTTTTTT; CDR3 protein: CASSPFGSEETGELFF
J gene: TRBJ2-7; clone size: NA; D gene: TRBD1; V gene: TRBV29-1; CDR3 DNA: TGCAGCGTTGAAGGACAGGGTACATCCTACGAGCAGTACTTC; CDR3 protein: CSVEGQGTSYEQYF
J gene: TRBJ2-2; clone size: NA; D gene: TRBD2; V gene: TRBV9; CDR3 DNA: TGTGCCAGCAGCGTAGGACCCCATGATGGGGCGGGAGGGGTCGGGGAGCTGTTTTTT; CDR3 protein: CASSVGPHDGAGGVGELFF
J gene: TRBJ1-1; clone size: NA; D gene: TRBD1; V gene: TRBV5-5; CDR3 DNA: TGTGCCAGCAGCTTGGACCCGGGACAGGGGAGTGGCGCTTTCTTT; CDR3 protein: CASSLDPGQGSGAFF
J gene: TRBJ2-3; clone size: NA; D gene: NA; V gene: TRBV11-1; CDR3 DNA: TGTGCCAGCAGCCCATTTCACCTGACGAGGGGCACAGATACGCAGTATTTT; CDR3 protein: CASSPFHLTRGTDTQYF